These 8 T cell receptor beta chains came from one sample sequenced in a study of long-term antiretroviral therapy in people with HIV (dated by TCRdb to 2022 to 2024). The immunoSEQ hsTCRB v3.0 assay was used at survey level resolution for TRB variable region sequencing. Drawn from immuneACCESS, this table holds only the in-frame rearrangements with V and J called that TCRdb kept. Clones are partly lost; checked studies trace under half to an unresolved V gene and leave the rest unexplained. The table for this sample lists just under 35,000 clones; roughly 85% of them were counted only once. In total, the top ten clones hold 4.5% to 5% of the sample. Sequencing used unsorted PBMCs, obtained approximately 2.9 years before starting antiretroviral therapy. These receptors were collected from a woman aged 30 to 39 with HIV.

This clone has more than one count but fewer than ten. The gene calls are TRBV5-1 and TRBJ1-6; D remains unclear. This CDR3 is 12 amino acids long. Germline CDR1 reads SGHRS; CDR2 reads YFSETQ. V dropped 1 base and J dropped 9 bases, with 5 bases sitting between them. The CDR3 nucleotides are TGCGCCAGCAGCTTGCCCCGTTCACCCCTCCACTTT. Protein product: CASSLPRSPLHF.

This clone was seen a handful of times. The rearrangement uses TRBV30 and TRBJ2-1, with D unclear. V gave up 2 bases and J gave up 8 bases, with 7 bases separating them. CDR3 length equals 11 residues. CDR1 GTSNPN and CDR2 SVGIG come from the germline V gene (reference sequence). The CDR3 reads CAWSPRDEQFF. CDR3 nucleotides: TGTGCCTGGAGTCCACGGGATGAGCAGTTCTTC. Looking up the rest from reference TRBV30 and TRBJ2-1 gives the full variable domain: SQTIHQWPATLVQPVGSPLSLECTVEGTSNPNLYWYRQAAGRGLQLLFYSVGIGQISSEVPQNLSASRPQDRQFILSSKKLLLSDSGFYLCAWSPRDEQFFGPGTRLTVL.

The chain has TRBV7-3 and TRBJ1-1; no clear D gene. Germline-derived CDR1 and CDR2 are SGHTA and FQGTGA. The CDR3 runs to 15 residues. V lost 4 bases, J lost 1 base, and 13 bases lay in between. CDR3 residues: CASSSSPKRNTEAFF. The CDR3 DNA follows: TGTGCCAGCAGCTCATCCCCCAAGAGGAACACTGAAGCTTTCTTT.

In nucleotides, the CDR3 is TGTGCCAGCAGCATAGGGACAGGGGTCAATCAGCCCCAGCATTTT. It is translated as CASSIGTGVNQPQHF. The chain employs TRBV9 and TRBJ1-5, with 10 bases aligning to TRBD1. V shed 4 bases and J 3 bases; nucleotides not matched to a gene: 4. This CDR3 region has 15 residues. Germline values: CDR1 SGDLS, CDR2 YYNGEE.

In DNA form, the CDR3 reads TGTGCCAGCAGCTTAGGGGGACCTCCAGATACGCAGTATTTT. As protein: CASSLGGPPDTQYF. This rearrangement joins TRBV5-8 to TRBJ2-3, with D possibly being TRBD1 (6 bases). CDR3 size: 14 residues. Germline loops: CDR1 SGHTS, CDR2 YDEGEE. V dropped 2 bases and J dropped 4 bases, with 11 bases sitting between them.

The CDR3 nucleotides read TGTGCCAGCAGTTACACCGCAGGGGGAGCAGCCTACGAGCAGTACGTC. Protein product: CASSYTAGGAAYEQYV. The chain links TRBV6-5 to TRBJ2-7, with 7 bases matching TRBD1. This CDR3 is 16 amino acids long. Germline assignment: CDR1 MNHEY and CDR2 SVGAGI. The V and J ends lost 2 bases and 2 bases, in that order; junction bases with no gene match: 9.

CDR3 nucleotides: TGTGCCAGCAGTTACCGGGCAGGCCCGTACGAGCAGTACTTC. Residues: CASSYRAGPYEQYF. This sequence joins TRBV6-5 and TRBJ2-7; D not resolved. Germline V lookup: CDR1 MNHEY, CDR2 SVGAGI. The V and J ends lost 2 bases and 4 bases respectively, with 12 bases between them. The CDR3 contains 14 residues.

The gene calls are TRBV10-3 and TRBJ1-1; 12 nucleotides align to TRBD1. Germline values: CDR1 ENHRY, CDR2 SYGVKD. This CDR3 is built from 17 residues. J lost 6 bases, V lost 5 bases, and 13 bases had no gene match. CDR3 bases: TGTGCCATCAGTCCCACCGGGACAGGGGGCGTATCGGCTGAAGCTTTCTTT. It yields the protein CAISPTGTGGVSAEAFF.